This T cell receptor (beta chain) was captured by sequencing in a study of blood T cell repertoires in COVID-19. Germline V gene sequence: CDR1 LGHDT, CDR2 YNNKEL (reference sequence). The CDR3 contains 14 residues. Trimming removed 4 bases at V and 7 bases at J, with 17 bases between. Using immunoSEQ multiplex PCR, the repertoire was profiled, and TCRdb retains in-frame clones only, with some absent. The sample lists 8,500 to 13,000 clones, less than 85% occurring once. The chain joins TRBV3-1 (or the pseudogene TRBV3-2) to TRBJ2-7; D is possibly TRBD1 (5 bases). This sequence originates from a human donor in a cohort sampled during active COVID-19. Sequencing was performed on peripheral blood. The CDR3 protein is CASSRRAQGLEQYF. CDR3 DNA: TGTGCCAGCAGCCGACGGGCGCAGGGTCTGGAGCAGTACTTC.